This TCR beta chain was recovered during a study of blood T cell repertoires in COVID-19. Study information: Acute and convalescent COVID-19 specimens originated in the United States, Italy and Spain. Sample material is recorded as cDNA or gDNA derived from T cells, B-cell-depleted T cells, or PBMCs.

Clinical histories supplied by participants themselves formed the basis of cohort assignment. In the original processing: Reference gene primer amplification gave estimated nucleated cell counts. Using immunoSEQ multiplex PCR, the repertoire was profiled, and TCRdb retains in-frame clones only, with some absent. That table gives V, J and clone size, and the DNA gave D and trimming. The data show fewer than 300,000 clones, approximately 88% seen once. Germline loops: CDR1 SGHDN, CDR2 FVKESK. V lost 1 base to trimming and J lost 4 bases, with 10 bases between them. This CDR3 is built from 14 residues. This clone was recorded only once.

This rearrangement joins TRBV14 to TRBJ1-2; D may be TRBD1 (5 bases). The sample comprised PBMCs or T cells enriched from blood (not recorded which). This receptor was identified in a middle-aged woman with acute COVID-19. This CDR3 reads CASSQGWTSYGYTF. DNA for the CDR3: TGTGCCAGCAGCCAAGGGTGGACAAGCTATGGCTACACCTTC.